What follows describes a single T cell receptor beta chain. The sample belongs to a study of T cell responses to AZD1222 COVID-19 vaccine. The V gene's germline CDR1 is KGHSH and CDR2 LQKENI. The CDR3 extends over 14 amino acids. Trimming cost V 0 bases and J 6 bases, with 11 bases left between them. The method was immunoSEQ multiplex PCR; TCRdb's version includes in-frame clones alone and lacks a portion of them. Here the sample spans over 100,000 clones, about 85% being singletons. J is TRBJ2-5 and V is TRBV18; TRBD2 might be the D (5 bases). This TCR came from an adult in good health. Sample: peripheral blood, taken on day 0 of AZD1222 vaccination. CDR3 DNA sequence: TGTGCCAGCTCACCACCGGCTAGCTCTCAGACCCAGTACTTC. Protein sequence: CASSPPASSQTQYF.